This entry lists 32 T cell receptor beta chains sequenced from one sample in a study of PD-1 blockade in classical Hodgkin lymphoma. The repertoire was sequenced with immunoSEQ multiplex PCR; TCRdb's copy has only in-frame clones and lacks some. This sample has just over 20,000 clones; 60% to 75% occur once, and the top ten carry 19%. Time point indicated: cycle 4 day 1 (C4D1), after less than seven weeks of nivolumab. Brentuximab vedotin exposure varied among the patients, all of whom had relapsed after autologous stem cell transplantation. This material consisted of peripheral blood mononuclear cells (PBMCs), taken before the fourth cycle of nivolumab. Every receptor here comes from a human donor with classical Hodgkin lymphoma.

CDR3 amino acids: CASSLEGGGLYEQYF. For the CDR3, the DNA is TGTGCCAGCAGCTTGGAGGGGGGGGGCCTCTACGAGCAGTACTTC. This rearrangement joins TRBV5-4 to TRBJ2-7; D possibly corresponds to TRBD2 (7 bases). The V gene lost 0 bases and the J gene lost 3 bases, with 13 bases spanning the gap. The CDR3 is made up of 15 amino acids. Looked up from germline, CDR1 is SGHNT and CDR2 is YYREEE (reference sequence).

CDR3 sequence: CAIGTGASHREQYF. CDR3 nucleotides: TGTGCCATCGGTACGGGAGCAAGTCACCGCGAGCAGTACTTC. The chain joins TRBV10-3 to TRBJ2-7, with D perhaps TRBD2 (6 bases). V was trimmed by 8 bases and J by 6 bases, leaving 20 bases between them. CDR3 length: 14 amino acids. Germline CDR1 ENHRY, CDR2 SYGVKD.

The chain recombines TRBV7-2 with TRBJ2-1, with a possible D match to TRBD2 (5 bases). This CDR3 has 13 amino acids. CDR1 is SGHTA, CDR2 FQGNSA, per germline. With 1 base removed from V and 6 bases from J, the gap between germline ends came to 7 bases. The CDR3 is CASSLGTFNEQFF. Written as DNA, the CDR3 is TGTGCCAGCAGCTTAGGGACTTTCAATGAGCAGTTCTTC.

The genes are TRBV7-9 and TRBJ2-5, with TRBD1 as a possible D gene (6 bases). This CDR3 region has 15 residues. CDR1 SEHNR and CDR2 FQNEAQ come from the germline V gene (reference sequence). Trimming took 5 bases from V and 7 from J, leaving 20 bases between them. DNA of the CDR3: TGTGCCAGCAGCACAGCCGCGGCAGGGGTGAGGACCCAGTACTTC. This sequence encodes CASSTAAAGVRTQYF.

V is TRBV7-8 and J is TRBJ2-7; 11 bases are shared with TRBD2. Trimming cost V 3 bases and J 3 bases; bases outside gene matches: 4. CDR3 length: 15 residues. Per the germline V gene, CDR1 is SGHVS and CDR2 is FQNEAQ. As DNA, the CDR3 is TGTGCCAGCAGCTTGGGACTAGCGGAGTACTACGAGCAGTACTTC. Translated, it gives CASSLGLAEYYEQYF.

The rearrangement joins TRBV29-1 to TRBJ2-7, with 7 bases lining up with TRBD1. Germline assignment: CDR1 SQVTM and CDR2 ANQGSEA. The CDR3 sequence is 14 residues long. Germline trimming cut 6 bases from V and 0 bases from J; bases unmatched to any gene: 8. Here the CDR3 DNA reads TGCAGCGTGGGCTACGGGACAGCCTCCTACGAGCAGTACTTC. Translation gives CSVGYGTASYEQYF.

This clone was seen more than once but under ten times. The rearrangement links TRBV27 to TRBJ2-7; tentative D call: TRBD1 (5 bases). The CDR3 length is 16 residues. Trimming removed 6 bases at V and 3 bases at J, with 21 bases between. Germline CDR1 reads MNHEY; CDR2 reads SMNVEV (reference sequence). The CDR3 loop reads CASSYLADSKFYEQYF. CDR3 sequence (DNA): TGTGCCAGCAGCTATCTGGCTGACAGCAAATTCTACGAGCAGTACTTC.

The chain is built from TRBV5-1 and TRBJ1-2, with D tentatively TRBD1 (5 bases). Germline V lookup: CDR1 SGHRS, CDR2 YFSETQ. The CDR3 length is 15 residues. V lost 4 bases and J lost 4, with 17 bases in between. CDR3 in DNA: TGCGCCAGCAGCCCTGGAGAGGGGTACGCCTATGGCTACACCTTC. It is translated as CASSPGEGYAYGYTF.

The genes are TRBV19 and TRBJ1-2; no definite D call. Trimming cost V 6 bases and J 4 bases, with 15 bases left between them. The CDR3 has 14 residues. CDR1 and CDR2 (germline): LNHDA, SQIVND (reference sequence). The CDR3 sequence is CASRPPSTRYGYTF. CDR3 in DNA: TGTGCCAGTAGGCCACCCTCCACCCGCTATGGCTACACCTTC.

The V call is TRBV2, the J call TRBJ1-2; D gene unclear. CDR1 SNHLY and CDR2 FYNNEI come from the germline V gene. V was shortened by 3 bases and J by 6 bases, with 17 bases between the two germline ends. The CDR3 runs 15 residues. CDR3 protein: CASSDRPLSLDGYTF. CDR3 in DNA: TGTGCCAGCAGTGACAGGCCGCTAAGCCTAGATGGCTACACCTTC.

The chain has TRBV10-3 and TRBJ2-1; TRBD2 is a possible D gene (5 bases). The CDR3 extends over 17 amino acids. The germline V and J ends were trimmed by 6 bases and 0 bases, with 18 bases remaining between them. In germline, CDR1 is ENHRY, CDR2 SYGVKD. The CDR3 DNA follows: TGTGCCATCAGCGGAGTCTACGGGATAGGCTCCTACAATGAGCAGTTCTTC. Translation: CAISGVYGIGSYNEQFF.

The chain recombines TRBV6-1 with TRBJ2-1, with D uncertain. This CDR3 is built from 12 residues. Looked up from germline, CDR1 is MNHNS and CDR2 is SASEGT. V lost 6 bases and J lost 2, with 5 bases in between. CDR3 in DNA: TGTGCCAGCAGCCCCACCTACAATGAGCAGTTCTTC. Its protein product is CASSPTYNEQFF.

V usage is TRBV7-9 and J usage is TRBJ2-1; 14 nucleotides agree with TRBD2. CDR1 is SEHNR and CDR2 is FQNEAQ in the germline V gene (reference sequence). V lost 4 bases, J lost 7 bases, and 6 bases stayed unmatched. The CDR3 length is 16 residues. CDR3 loop: CASSSGTSGRGNEQFF. The CDR3 nucleotides are TGTGCCAGCAGCTCAGGGACTAGCGGGAGAGGTAATGAGCAGTTCTTC.

The chain recombines TRBV25-1 with TRBJ1-3, with D hard to call. The CDR3 sequence is 14 residues long. Trimming removed 6 bases at V and 0 bases at J, with 9 bases between. CDR1 and CDR2 (germline): MGHDK, SYGVNS. The CDR3 nucleotides read TGTGCCAGCAGCCCTCTAACCTCTGGAAACACCATATATTTT. This encodes CASSPLTSGNTIYF.

CDR3 protein: CASSLVLDSSYEQYF. CDR3 in DNA: TGTGCCAGTAGTTTGGTACTAGACTCTTCCTACGAGCAGTACTTC. V and J are TRBV19 and TRBJ2-7, with D possibly being TRBD2 (5 bases). Between the trimmed V and J ends, which lost 5 bases and 1 base, there was a span of 15 bases. Germline V gene data show CDR1 as LNHDA and CDR2 as SQIVND (reference sequence). CDR3 length: 15 amino acids.

This clone was seen a handful of times. The chain has TRBV6-1 and TRBJ2-7; 7 bases map to TRBD1. The CDR3 extends over 15 amino acids. J lost 1 base, V lost 2 bases, and 5 bases had no gene match. From germline, CDR1 is MNHNS and CDR2 SASEGT. The CDR3 reads CASSEKLGQSYEQYF. As DNA, the CDR3 is TGTGCCAGCAGTGAAAAATTGGGACAGTCCTACGAGCAGTACTTC.

The chain links TRBV9 to TRBJ1-2, with D possibly being TRBD1 (5 bases). With 1 base removed from V and 2 bases from J, the gap between germline ends came to 9 bases. The CDR3 runs 14 residues. Germline CDR1 SGDLS, CDR2 YYNGEE. The CDR3, as DNA: TGTGCCAGCAGCGTACTAGGGGCAAACTATGGCTACACCTTC. Its protein product is CASSVLGANYGYTF.

The chain joins TRBV28 to TRBJ2-4, with D possibly being TRBD2 (6 bases). CDR3 length: 11 residues. Trimming removed 8 bases at V and 7 bases at J, with 9 bases between. Per germline, CDR1 MDHEN and CDR2 SYDVKM. This CDR3 reads CASSTRNIQYF. CDR3 sequence (DNA): TGTGCCAGCTCGACTAGGAACATTCAGTACTTC.

The chain carries TRBV1 and TRBJ2-1. TRBV1 represents a pseudogene. The CDR3 loop spans 16 amino acids. The CDR3 region is CTSSQGETALGNEQFF. As DNA, the CDR3 is TGCACCAGCAGCCAAGGAGAGACCGCCCTGGGCAATGAGCAGTTCTTC.

This rearrangement joins TRBV27 to TRBJ2-2, with 7 bases aligning to TRBD2. This CDR3 region has 15 residues. The V gene's germline CDR1 is MNHEY and CDR2 SMNVEV (reference sequence). Trimming took 1 base from V and 5 from J; bases not matched to a gene: 4. The CDR3 DNA is TGTGCCAGCAGTTTATTGCGGGAGCTTACCGGGGAGCTGTTTTTT. Amino acids: CASSLLRELTGELFF.

V and J are TRBV18 and TRBJ2-1; the match to TRBD1 covers 7 bases. The CDR3 runs to 14 residues. Per germline, CDR1 KGHSH and CDR2 LQKENI. V was pared by 3 bases and J by 2 bases, with 1 base of the junction left unmatched. The CDR3 coding sequence is TGTGCCAGCTCACCGGGACAGACCTACAATGAGCAGTTCTTC. Encoded protein: CASSPGQTYNEQFF.

The V and J genes are TRBV27 and TRBJ1-2; D perhaps matches TRBD1 (5 bases). V was cut by 4 bases and J by 7 bases, with 13 bases left in between. The CDR3 sequence is 13 residues long. The germline gives CDR1 MNHEY, CDR2 SMNVEV (reference sequence). The chain's CDR3 is CASSSRERSGYTF. Here the CDR3 DNA reads TGTGCCAGCAGTTCCAGGGAGCGTAGTGGCTACACCTTC.

The chain links TRBV6-1 to TRBJ2-7, with 8 bases matching TRBD2. The CDR3 extends over 14 amino acids. Germline V CDR1 and CDR2: MNHNS, SASEGT. Trimming removed 6 bases from V and 2 bases from J; junction bases left unmatched: 6. The CDR3 sequence: CASSPKRETYEQYF. CDR3 coding DNA: TGTGCCAGCAGCCCTAAGCGGGAGACCTACGAGCAGTACTTC.

This chain uses TRBV27 with TRBJ2-2; weak D call: TRBD2 (6 bases). Germline CDR1 and CDR2: MNHEY and SMNVEV (reference sequence). The CDR3 covers 16 residues. The V end lost 2 bases, the J end lost 0 bases, and 10 bases lay between the germline ends. CDR3 sequence (DNA): TGTGCCAGCAGTTTAGGGACTCCTTCGAACACCGGGGAGCTGTTTTTT. It yields the protein CASSLGTPSNTGELFF.

The genes are TRBV18 and TRBJ2-5, with no clear D. The ends were cut back, 2 bases at V and 4 bases at J, with 2 bases in the middle. The CDR3 consists of 11 residues. The germline CDR1 and CDR2 sequences are KGHSH and LQKENI. The CDR3 coding sequence is TGTGCCAGCTCACCATTAGAGACCCAGTACTTC. This encodes CASSPLETQYF. Using reference TRBV18 and TRBJ2-5 for the parts outside the CDR3, the full variable domain is NAGVMQNPRHLVRRRGQEARLRCSPMKGHSHVYWYRQLPEEGLKFMVYLQKENIIDESGMPKERFSAEFPKEGPSILRIQQVVRGDSAAYFCASSPLETQYFGPGTRLLVL.

The V call is TRBV18, the J call TRBJ2-2, with 9 bases that match TRBD1. The CDR3 length is 17 residues. Germline CDR1 is KGHSH and CDR2 is LQKENI. The J segment lost 5 bases and the V segment lost 2 bases, leaving 9 bases of the junction unmatched. CDR3 in DNA: TGTGCCAGCTCACCAACTCGGACAGGGGTGTTTACCGGGGAGCTGTTTTTT. Residues: CASSPTRTGVFTGELFF.

This chain joins TRBV9 and TRBJ2-3; TRBD1 matches 8 bases. The CDR3 extends over 14 amino acids. V lost 4 bases to trimming and J lost 5 bases; unmatched junction nucleotides: 6. Germline V lookup: CDR1 SGDLS, CDR2 YYNGEE. This chain's CDR3 is CASSPGGARDTQYF. CDR3 in DNA: TGTGCCAGCAGCCCAGGGGGCGCGAGAGATACGCAGTATTTT.

The rearrangement uses TRBV9 and TRBJ2-3; a weak D match, TRBD1 (5 bases). V was trimmed by 0 bases and J by 0 bases, leaving 17 bases between them. The germline CDR1 and CDR2 sequences are SGDLS and YYNGEE. The CDR3 runs 18 residues. The CDR3 reads CASSVDFDSRTSTDTQYF. The CDR3 DNA sequence: TGTGCCAGCAGCGTAGATTTTGACAGTAGAACTAGCACAGATACGCAGTATTTT.

This chain joins TRBV28 and TRBJ1-1, with D unresolved. The CDR3 extends over 14 amino acids. The germline CDR1 and CDR2 sequences are MDHEN and SYDVKM. V was shortened by 7 bases and J by 6 bases, with 18 bases between the two germline ends. The chain's CDR3 is CASTVLGYSPEAFF. The DNA for the CDR3 is TGTGCCAGCACCGTTCTGGGATATTCCCCTGAAGCTTTCTTT.

The genes are TRBV5-1 and TRBJ1-5; 7 bases map to TRBD1. Trimming cost V 4 bases and J 6 bases; bases outside gene matches: 10. CDR3 size: 15 residues. The germline V gene encodes CDR1 SGHRS and CDR2 YFSETQ. The CDR3 protein is CASSLTGEYGQPQHF. CDR3 bases: TGCGCCAGCAGCCTAACAGGGGAGTACGGTCAGCCCCAGCATTTT.

The gene calls are TRBV19 and TRBJ2-3, with a possible D match to TRBD1 (6 bases). This CDR3 is built from 16 residues. Trimming shortened V by 6 bases and J by 0 bases, and 16 bases separated the two germline ends. CDR1 is LNHDA and CDR2 is SQIVND in the germline V gene (reference sequence). CDR3 nucleotides: TGTGCCAGTAGCGACCGGGCAGGGGCCAGCACAGATACGCAGTATTTT. It specifies CASSDRAGASTDTQYF.

This clone is medium-sized. This rearrangement joins TRBV7-9 to TRBJ2-7; 7 nucleotides line up with TRBD2. This CDR3 comprises 14 residues. Germline V gives CDR1 SEHNR, CDR2 FQNEAQ (reference sequence). V was pared by 5 bases and J by 3 bases, with 7 bases of the junction left unmatched. The CDR3: CASSPPSGDYEQYF. CDR3 DNA: TGTGCCAGCAGCCCTCCTAGCGGAGACTACGAGCAGTACTTC.